One and the same sample provided the 15 T cell receptor beta chains below, sequenced in a study of immune characterization of retroperitoneal liposarcoma. TCRdb re-called the PCR reads with MiXCR, one entry per CDR3 protein. The sample records 7,000 to 10,000 distinct CDR3 sequences, 35% to 45% being singletons. Sequencing used tumor tissue. The receptors here all came from a male donor with retroperitoneal liposarcoma.

The rearrangement joins TRBV6-1 to TRBJ2-3; the match to TRBD2 covers 9 bases. Germline V CDR1 and CDR2: MNHNS, SASEGT. After removal of 9 bases from V and 6 bases from J, the junction contained 13 bases not matched to a gene. This CDR3 is built from 15 residues. This chain's CDR3 is CASLGAGLAGDTQYF. The CDR3 DNA is TGTGCCAGTTTGGGGGCGGGACTAGCAGGTGATACGCAGTATTTT.

In its sample, this clonotype was seen a few times. This chain joins TRBV27 and TRBJ1-1; TRBD1 agrees at 7 bases. From germline, CDR1 is MNHEY and CDR2 SMNVEV (reference sequence). The CDR3 has 15 residues. The V and J ends lost 6 bases and 5 bases, in that order; junction bases with no gene match: 12. The CDR3 region has the DNA TGTGCCAGCAGGTACAGGGGATCGAAGGGGACTGAAGCTTTCTTT. It translates to CASRYRGSKGTEAFF.

V and J are TRBV6-1 and TRBJ2-2; 7 nucleotides line up with TRBD2. The CDR3 is made up of 15 amino acids. The V segment lost 5 bases and the J segment 6 bases; nucleotides outside the gene matches: 9. Germline lookup yields CDR1 MNHNS and CDR2 SASEGT. CDR3 amino acids: CASSFGLEVSGELFF. DNA of the CDR3: TGTGCCAGCAGTTTCGGACTAGAGGTTTCCGGGGAGCTGTTTTTT.

This clonotype turned up a few times. The chain uses TRBV10-3 and TRBJ2-5; D is possibly TRBD1 (7 bases). The V and J ends lost 8 bases and 5 bases respectively, with 12 bases between them. CDR3 length equals 12 residues. Germline V gene lookup returns CDR1 ENHRY and CDR2 SYGVKD. In DNA, the CDR3 is TGTGCCATCTCAGGGGGGCGGGAGACCCAGTACTTC. It encodes CAISGGRETQYF.

V usage is TRBV6-6 and J usage is TRBJ2-1; the D gene is possibly TRBD2 (6 bases). The J call may be mistaken, given a closer DNA end match to TRBJ2-7. This CDR3 contains 15 residues. Germline CDR1 reads MNHNY; CDR2 reads SVGAGI (reference sequence). Here the CDR3 reads CASSYGRGWSYEQYF. In DNA, the CDR3 is TGTGCCAGCAGTTACGGGCGGGGATGGTCCTACGAGCAGTACTTC.

This clonotype is labeled medium-sized. The CDR3 DNA follows: TGTGCCAGCAGTGATTTGAGCGGGGGGGCCAATGAGCAGTACTTC. Translating gives CASSDLSGGANEQYF. The chain is built from TRBV6-1 and TRBJ2-1; 10 bases map to TRBD2. The end of the DNA fits TRBJ2-7 better, so the J call may be wrong. The CDR3 consists of 15 residues. Germline values: CDR1 MNHNS, CDR2 SASEGT.

The gene calls are TRBV12-3 or TRBV12-4 and TRBJ1-2; the D is unclear. This CDR3 contains 13 residues. Trimming stripped 3 bases from V and 2 bases from J, with 7 bases between. CDR3 bases: TGTGCCAGCAGTTTGTTGCAGAACTATGGCTACACCTTC. As protein: CASSLLQNYGYTF.

By share, this clonotype counts as medium-sized. The V gene is TRBV7-2, the J gene TRBJ2-3, with D possibly TRBD1 on 6 matching bases. Trimming pared 5 bases from V and 6 bases from J, leaving 18 bases between. CDR3 length: 15 amino acids. Germline CDR1 is SGHTA and CDR2 is FQGNSA. This chain's CDR3 is CASSHLGERGDTQYF. In nucleotides, the CDR3 is TGTGCCAGCAGCCACCTGGGAGAGAGGGGGGATACGCAGTATTTT.

This clonotype appeared a few times. This chain uses TRBV7-2 with TRBJ2-3; 8 nucleotides match TRBD2. Germline V gives CDR1 SGHTA, CDR2 FQGNSA. The CDR3 runs 17 residues. J gave up 2 bases and V 6 bases, and 13 bases lay outside the gene matches. This CDR3 is CASRPTKLAVDTDTQYF. CDR3 DNA sequence: TGTGCCAGCAGACCTACTAAACTAGCGGTCGACACAGATACGCAGTATTTT.

The V call is TRBV6-9, the J call TRBJ2-3; no clear D gene. Germline V gene data show CDR1 as MNHGY and CDR2 as SVAAGI. CDR3 size: 13 residues. The ends were cut back, 3 bases at V and 0 bases at J, with 4 bases in the middle. This CDR3 reads CASSYDSTDTQYF. For the CDR3, the DNA is TGTGCCAGCAGTTACGACAGCACAGATACGCAGTATTTT.

The chain is built from TRBV12-3 or TRBV12-4 and TRBJ1-6, with 8 bases lining up with TRBD1. The CDR3 extends over 14 amino acids. The V gene end was trimmed by 7 bases and the J gene end by 7 bases; junction bases not matched to a gene: 6. The CDR3 region has the DNA TGTGCCAGCAACGGACAGGGAGGCAATTCACCCCTCCACTTT. It is translated as CASNGQGGNSPLHF.

The chain links TRBV27 to TRBJ1-1; D remains ambiguous. Germline assignment: CDR1 MNHEY and CDR2 SMNVEV (reference sequence). V was shortened by 5 bases and J by 2 bases, with 12 bases between the two germline ends. The CDR3 totals 14 residues. The CDR3 DNA follows: TGTGCCAGCAGTAGCTATCCACTCAACACTGAAGCTTTCTTT. This sequence encodes CASSSYPLNTEAFF.

The chain links TRBV10-1 to TRBJ2-1; 9 bases are a match to TRBD1. The germline CDR1 and CDR2 sequences are WNHNN and SYGVQD (reference sequence). V lost 5 bases, J lost 0 bases, and 5 bases stayed unmatched. The CDR3 length is 16 residues. CDR3 bases: TGCGCCAGCAGTTCCCAGACAGGGGGCTCCTACAATGAGCAGTTCTTC. Translating gives CASSSQTGGSYNEQFF.

V and J are TRBV6-2 or TRBV6-3 and TRBJ2-5; D gene unclear. The CDR3 is 12 amino acids. CDR1 and CDR2 (germline): MNHEY, SVGEGT. V was clipped by 5 bases and J by 5 bases, with 9 bases between them. The CDR3 sequence: CASSSSLETQYF. The CDR3 DNA follows: TGTGCCAGCAGTAGTAGTTTGGAGACCCAGTACTTC.

This clonotype is large. The rearrangement uses TRBV6-1 and TRBJ2-5; the D call may be TRBD1 or TRBD2 (5 bases each). The V and J ends lost 1 base and 5 bases respectively, with 11 bases between them. This CDR3 comprises 14 residues. The germline V gene encodes CDR1 MNHNS and CDR2 SASEGT. In DNA, the CDR3 is TGTGCCAGCAGTGAAGGTGGGACCCTGGAGACCCAGTACTTC. It encodes CASSEGGTLETQYF.